This T cell receptor (beta chain) was captured by sequencing in a study of T cell responses to AZD1222 COVID-19 vaccine (dated by TCRdb to the early 2020s). With regard to the full study: A total of 233 trial participants underwent TCR sequencing, of whom some 210 received two doses of AZD1222 and 26 received two doses of the MenACWY control vaccine. Trial participants were enrolled into age subgroups of 18-55, 56-69 and 70-plus years, which contained approximately 150, 30 and 60 TCR-sequenced participants, respectively.

The germline V gene yields MNHEY for CDR1 and SVGEGT for CDR2. Spanning cysteine to phenylalanine, the CDR3 consists of 13 amino acids. Here the CDR3 DNA is all that survives: 39 bases in frame from base 1. For this chain, trimming is 4 bases at the V end and 4 bases at the J end, and the number of junction bases without a gene match is 3. The CDR3 regions of human TCRbeta chains were analyzed by immunosequencing. The published analysis was carried out like this. TCRs in the repertoires were compared against a reference library of SARS-CoV-2-specific TCRs that had been generated with the MIRA antigen-specificity platform. Breadth was defined as the fraction of unique TCRs that were SARS-CoV-2-associated. Depth was defined as the fraction of total T cells that were SARS-CoV-2-associated. Using the MIRA data, every spike-specific TCR was mapped to the spike region that the TCR reacted to and assigned to either a CD4 or a CD8 class. Log10-transformed breadth and depth values were compared by one-way ANOVA with Sidak's multiple comparisons tests. Here the immuneACCESS table is served through TCRdb, limited to in-frame sequences with V and J called. Missing clones are a known gap in these copies; in checked studies unresolved V genes cover under half, and the rest lacks a known reason. From that table come the V and J calls and clone size; the DNA was used to work out D and trimming. The sample data list around 80,000 clones, and about 83% of these were observed just once. About 1.3% of the sample is in the top ten clones.

This clone was seen once. Its antigen is unknown. Per-nucleotide qualities are absent, and no much larger clonotype sits a single base away. Reading the label with the study, this specimen's time point is: about 28 days (+/-7) after the second vaccine dose. AZD1222 recipients with second doses at about 4 weeks or about 12 weeks were pooled, because spike-specific TCR depth and breadth did not differ between schedules. Vaccinee samples were obtained from the UK trials COV001 and COV002, which included a single-blind randomized controlled phase 2/3 trial of AZD1222 (ChAdOx1 nCoV-19) in healthy adults. For TCRbeta chain sequencing, PBMC samples from trial participants were taken at day 0 and at day 28 after the second dose. Overall study results and their limits: The 56-69-year group was small, and its depth increase did not reach significance, likely because of low power. Participants were mostly white British, with more females than males. The authors suggested clonal diversity may have been underestimated. Only five or six AZD1222 recipients were SARS-CoV-2 seropositive at baseline, limiting conclusions about previously exposed vaccinees. Reportedly, almost half of the unique spike-specific TCRs recognized epitopes lying outside the regions that are mutated in the B.1.351 and B.1.1.7 variants. Because no samples from the day 14 peak response were available, repertoires could be characterized only after the peak T cell response. After two AZD1222 doses, both the breadth and the depth of spike-specific TCRs were significantly higher than at day 0 and than in MenACWY recipients. The whole spike protein was spanned by vaccine-associated CD4 TCRs, and dominant responses were seen in regions 160-218 and 743-854.

The chain was built from TRBV6-2 or TRBV6-3 and TRBJ1-2; 7 central nucleotides agree with TRBD1. The sequenced sample was peripheral blood, obtained 28 days after the second AZD1222 dose. The sequence was collected from an adult who received the AZD1222 COVID-19 vaccine. The base sequence is TGTGCCAGCAGTTCCGGACAGGTCTATGGCTACACCTTC. The resulting protein is CASSSGQVYGYTF.